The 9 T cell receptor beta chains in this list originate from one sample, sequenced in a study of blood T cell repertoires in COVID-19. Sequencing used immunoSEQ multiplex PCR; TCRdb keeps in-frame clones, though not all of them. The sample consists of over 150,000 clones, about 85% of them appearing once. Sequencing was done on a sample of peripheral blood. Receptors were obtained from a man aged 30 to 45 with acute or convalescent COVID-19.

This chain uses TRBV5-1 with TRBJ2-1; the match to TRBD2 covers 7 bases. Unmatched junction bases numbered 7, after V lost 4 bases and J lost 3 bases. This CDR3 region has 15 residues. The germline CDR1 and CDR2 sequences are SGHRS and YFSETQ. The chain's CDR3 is CASSPSAGVYNEQFF. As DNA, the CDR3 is TGCGCCAGCAGCCCGAGTGCGGGGGTCTACAATGAGCAGTTCTTC. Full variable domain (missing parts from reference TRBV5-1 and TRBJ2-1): KAGVTQTPRYLIKTRGQQVTLSCSPISGHRSVSWYQQTPGQGLQFLFEYFSETQRNKGNFPGRFSGRQFSNSRSEMNVSTLELGDSALYLCASSPSAGVYNEQFFGPGTRLTVL.

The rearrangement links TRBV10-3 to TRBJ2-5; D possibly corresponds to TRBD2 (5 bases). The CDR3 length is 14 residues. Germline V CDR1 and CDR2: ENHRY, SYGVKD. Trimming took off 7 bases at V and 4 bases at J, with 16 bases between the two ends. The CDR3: CAIKAARDGETQYF. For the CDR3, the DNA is TGTGCCATCAAAGCTGCCCGGGATGGAGAGACCCAGTACTTC.

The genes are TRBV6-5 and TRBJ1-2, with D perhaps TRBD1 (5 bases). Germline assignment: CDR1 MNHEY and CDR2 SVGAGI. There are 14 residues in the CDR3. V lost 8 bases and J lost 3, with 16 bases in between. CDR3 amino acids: CASSPGGVYYGYTF. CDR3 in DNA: TGTGCCAGCTCCCCCGGGGGGGTTTACTATGGCTACACCTTC.

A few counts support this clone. CDR3 DNA: TGTGCCAGCAGCCAAGATAGCAGTTTCGGGACCCAGCATTTT. Residues: CASSQDSSFGTQHF. The gene calls are TRBV4-2 and TRBJ1-5; D ambiguous. V was clipped by 0 bases and J by 11 bases, with 14 bases between them. The CDR3 totals 14 residues. CDR1 is LGHNA and CDR2 is YNFKEQ in the germline V gene.

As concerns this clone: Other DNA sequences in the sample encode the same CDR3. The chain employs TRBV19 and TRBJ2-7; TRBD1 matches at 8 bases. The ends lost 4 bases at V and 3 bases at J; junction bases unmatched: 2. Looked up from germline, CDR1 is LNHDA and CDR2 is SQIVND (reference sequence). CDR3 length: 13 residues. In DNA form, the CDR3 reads TGTGCCAGTAGTACCGACAGGGGCTACGAGCAGTACTTC. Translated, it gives CASSTDRGYEQYF.

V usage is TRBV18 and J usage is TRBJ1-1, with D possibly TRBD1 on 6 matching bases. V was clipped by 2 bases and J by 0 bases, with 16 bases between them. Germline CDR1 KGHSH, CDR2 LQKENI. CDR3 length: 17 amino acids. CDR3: CASSPVRQVNLNTEAFF. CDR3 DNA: TGTGCCAGCTCACCAGTGAGACAGGTGAATTTGAACACTGAAGCTTTCTTT.

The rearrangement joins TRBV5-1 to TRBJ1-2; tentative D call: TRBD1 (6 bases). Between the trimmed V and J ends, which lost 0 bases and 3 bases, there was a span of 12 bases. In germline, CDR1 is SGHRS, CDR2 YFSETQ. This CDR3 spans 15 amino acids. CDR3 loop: CASSLGTVFHYGYTF. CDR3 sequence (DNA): TGCGCCAGCAGCTTGGGGACAGTCTTCCACTATGGCTACACCTTC.

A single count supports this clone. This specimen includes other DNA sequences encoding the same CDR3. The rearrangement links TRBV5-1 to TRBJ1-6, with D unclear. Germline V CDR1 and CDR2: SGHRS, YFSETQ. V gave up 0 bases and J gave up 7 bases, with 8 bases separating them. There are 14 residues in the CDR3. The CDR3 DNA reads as TGCGCCAGCAGCTTGGAAGGAGGCAATTCACCCCTCCACTTT. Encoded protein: CASSLEGGNSPLHF.

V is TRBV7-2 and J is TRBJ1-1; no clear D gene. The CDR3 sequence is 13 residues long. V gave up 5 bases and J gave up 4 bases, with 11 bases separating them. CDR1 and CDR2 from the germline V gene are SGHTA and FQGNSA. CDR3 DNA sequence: TGTGCCAGCAGCCGGATCCGCGGCACTGAAGCTTTCTTT. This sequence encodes CASSRIRGTEAFF.